Described below is a single T cell receptor (beta chain) sequence and its context. No antigen is known for it. The CDR3 totals 14 residues. V lost 0 bases to trimming and J lost 2 bases, with 6 bases between them. Germline assignment: CDR1 LGHDT and CDR2 YNNKEL (reference sequence). This sample stems from a study of T cell responses to AZD1222 COVID-19 vaccine. Broader study findings: Just a handful of people given AZD1222 tested seropositive at baseline.

The method was immunoSEQ multiplex PCR; TCRdb's version includes in-frame clones alone and lacks a portion of them. The sample lists some 180,000 clones, 87% seen once, with 0.85% to 1.1% in the top ten. The sequence was obtained from an adult who received the AZD1222 COVID-19 vaccine. The sample consisted of peripheral blood, taken 28 days after the second AZD1222 dose. The chain employs TRBV3-1 (or the pseudogene TRBV3-2) and TRBJ2-3; D is ambiguous. CDR3 nucleotides: TGTGCCAGCAGCCAAGACGCCAACACAGATACGCAGTATTTT. This codes for CASSQDANTDTQYF.